The 12 T cell receptor beta chains listed next were all sequenced from one sample in a study of T cells in Graves' hyperthyroidism and ophthalmopathy. Template material for amplifying TCR beta CDR3 regions consisted of RNA transcripts. First-round RT-PCR targeting the TCR CDR3 was performed with the HTBI primer set. TCRdb re-derived calls from the multiplex PCR reads in MiXCR, one entry per CDR3 protein. The sample records 300,000 to 400,000 distinct CDR3 sequences, less than 20% being singletons. Sequencing was performed on blood. All receptors derive from a man between 18 and 35 years old with Graves' ophthalmopathy.

The genes are TRBV5-1 and TRBJ2-4; 11 nucleotides line up with TRBD1. The CDR3 runs 16 residues. V was pared by 4 bases and J by 3 bases, with 6 bases of the junction left unmatched. Germline-derived CDR1 and CDR2 are SGHRS and YFSETQ. CDR3 loop: CASSPGTGGVKNIQYF. CDR3 bases: TGCGCCAGCAGCCCCGGGACAGGGGGTGTCAAAAACATTCAGTACTTC. Supplemented by reference TRBV5-1 and TRBJ2-4, the full variable domain reads KAGVTQTPRYLIKTRGQQVTLSCSPISGHRSVSWYQQTPGQGLQFLFEYFSETQRNKGNFPGRFSGRQFSNSRSEMNVSTLELGDSALYLCASSPGTGGVKNIQYFGAGTRLSVL.

This clonotype has at least ten counts. The V call is TRBV7-3, the J call TRBJ1-1; 9 nucleotides match TRBD1. V lost 5 bases and J lost 4; bases outside the gene matches: 5. Germline CDR1 and CDR2: SGHTA and FQGTGA. The CDR3 extends over 14 amino acids. The CDR3 region is CASSLQGAGTEAFF. In DNA form, the CDR3 reads TGTGCCAGCAGCCTACAGGGGGCAGGCACTGAAGCTTTCTTT.

CDR3 protein: CASSLVGDAEAFF. DNA of the CDR3: TGTGCCAGCAGCTTGGTAGGAGACGCTGAAGCTTTCTTT. The chain recombines TRBV7-2 with TRBJ1-1; no reliable D call. CDR1 and CDR2 (germline): SGHTA, FQGNSA. CDR3 size: 13 residues. The V end was cut by 3 bases, the J end by 6 bases, with 11 bases between.

V usage is TRBV5-5 and J usage is TRBJ2-7, with TRBD2 identical over 14 bases. V trimming: 5 bases; J trimming: 6 bases; junction bases outside the gene matches: 4. CDR1 and CDR2 from the germline V gene are SGHKS and YYEKEE (reference sequence). The CDR3 consists of 14 residues. CDR3 sequence (DNA): TGTGCCAGCAGGAAGACTAGCGGGGGGGGCGAGCAGTACTTC. This encodes CASRKTSGGGEQYF.

This clonotype showed up many times. The chain uses TRBV5-1 and TRBJ2-5; 15 bases agree with TRBD2. The V segment lost 4 bases and the J segment 5 bases; nucleotides outside the gene matches: 6. Germline CDR1 is SGHRS and CDR2 is YFSETQ. This CDR3 spans 16 amino acids. CDR3 nucleotides: TGCGCCAGCAGCCAAGGACTAGCGGGGGGGACGGAGACCCAGTACTTC. Translation gives CASSQGLAGGTETQYF. The variable domain in full, completed from reference TRBV5-1 and TRBJ2-5, reads KAGVTQTPRYLIKTRGQQVTLSCSPISGHRSVSWYQQTPGQGLQFLFEYFSETQRNKGNFPGRFSGRQFSNSRSEMNVSTLELGDSALYLCASSQGLAGGTETQYFGPGTRLLVL.

In this sample, this clonotype turned up many times. The chain combines TRBV7-9 with TRBJ1-1; D is possibly TRBD1 (5 bases). The germline V gene has CDR1 SEHNR and CDR2 FQNEAQ (reference sequence). The V end was cut by 0 bases, the J end by 5 bases, with 19 bases between. The CDR3 runs 17 residues. CDR3 DNA: TGTGCCAGCAGCTTAGCGTCGGTCGGGGGGGACGGGACTGAAGCTTTCTTT. Protein sequence: CASSLASVGGDGTEAFF. The full variable domain, completed using reference TRBV7-9 and TRBJ1-1, is DTGVSQNPRHKITKRGQNVTFRCDPISEHNRLYWYRQTLGQGPEFLTYFQNEAQLEKSRLLSDRFSAERPKGSFSTLEIQRTEQGDSAMYLCASSLASVGGDGTEAFFGQGTRLTVV.

The chain combines TRBV4-1 with TRBJ1-6, with 7 nucleotides matching TRBD1. V was clipped by 4 bases and J by 3 bases; unmatched bases: 12. CDR1 is MGHRA, CDR2 YSYEKL, per germline. The CDR3 extends over 18 amino acids. For the CDR3, the DNA is TGCGCCAGCAGCCCCCTCCGACAGGGAATGTTCTATAATTCACCCCTCCACTTT. Its translation is CASSPLRQGMFYNSPLHF.

This clonotype has a count of ten or more. The rearrangement uses TRBV5-1 and TRBJ2-7; D is unclear. V lost 5 bases to trimming and J lost 7 bases, with 19 bases between them. The CDR3 is 14 amino acids. Germline V gene data show CDR1 as SGHRS and CDR2 as YFSETQ. CDR3 sequence (DNA): TGCGCCAGCAGTACAGACCGACACCTTACGGAGCAGTACTTC. It is translated as CASSTDRHLTEQYF.

At least ten counts were recorded for this clonotype. The chain carries TRBV7-2 and TRBJ2-1; D tentatively fits TRBD1 or TRBD2 (5 bases each). Germline values: CDR1 SGHTA, CDR2 FQGNSA. Trimming took off 5 bases at V and 5 bases at J, with 19 bases between the two ends. CDR3 length: 16 residues. CDR3 loop: CASSARGFFQDNEQFF. CDR3 bases: TGTGCCAGCAGCGCACGGGGCTTCTTTCAGGACAATGAGCAGTTCTTC.

V usage is TRBV19 and J usage is TRBJ1-6; 8 bases map to TRBD1. Germline loops: CDR1 LNHDA, CDR2 SQIVND (reference sequence). V dropped 2 bases and J dropped 7; count of bases not matched to a gene: 4. The CDR3 is 15 amino acids. CDR3 amino acids: CASSIRTGSNSPLHF. Here the CDR3 DNA reads TGTGCCAGTAGTATAAGGACAGGGTCGAATTCACCCCTCCACTTT.

The V and J genes are TRBV29-1 and TRBJ2-2, with a possible D match to TRBD1 (6 bases). V was clipped by 7 bases and J by 1 base, with 13 bases between them. The CDR3 consists of 14 residues. The germline CDR1 and CDR2 sequences are SQVTM and ANQGSEA. The CDR3 protein is CSASGTLNTGELFF. The CDR3 nucleotides read TGCAGCGCATCCGGGACACTGAACACCGGGGAGCTGTTTTTT.

The rearrangement joins TRBV6-1 to TRBJ2-2; unclear D gene. In germline, CDR1 is MNHNS, CDR2 SASEGT. V gave up 6 bases and J gave up 5 bases, with 13 bases separating them. The CDR3 has 14 residues. The chain's CDR3 is CASSLRPKTGELFF. The CDR3 bases are TGTGCCAGCAGCCTAAGGCCAAAAACCGGGGAGCTGTTTTTT.